This entry lists 8 T cell receptor beta chains sequenced from one sample in a study of control samples from healthy donors and cancer patients. TCRdb's table, derived via immunoSEQ multiplex PCR, lists solely in-frame clones and lacks some. The table includes roughly 130,000 clones, roughly 89% detected once. The sequenced sample consisted of blood. The receptors were gathered from a man aged 25-45 years in good health.

The V gene is TRBV30, the J gene TRBJ1-6; perhaps TRBD1 as D (5 bases). Germline V gene lookup returns CDR1 GTSNPN and CDR2 SVGIG (reference sequence). The CDR3 extends over 15 amino acids. The ends were cut back, 4 bases at V and 5 bases at J, with 15 bases in the middle. CDR3 loop: CAWTVRTNNNSPLHF. The CDR3 nucleotides are TGTGCCTGGACTGTCCGGACAAATAATAATTCACCCCTCCACTTT.

V usage is TRBV18 and J usage is TRBJ1-3; weak D call: TRBD1 (6 bases). Germline V gives CDR1 KGHSH, CDR2 LQKENI. This CDR3 is 15 amino acids long. The germline V and J ends were trimmed by 0 bases and 3 bases, with 9 bases remaining between them. This chain's CDR3 is CASSPPSGVGNTIYF. CDR3 sequence (DNA): TGTGCCAGCTCACCACCGTCAGGGGTTGGAAACACCATATATTTT.

The rearrangement uses TRBV6-2 or TRBV6-3 and TRBJ2-5; 9 positions match TRBD2. V shed 5 bases and J 5 bases; nucleotides not matched to a gene: 9. Looked up from germline, CDR1 is MNHEY and CDR2 is SVGEGT. The CDR3 runs 15 residues. CDR3 in DNA: TGTGCCAGCAGTAAGTTAGCGGGAGTCCTTGAGACCCAGTACTTC. Amino acid sequence: CASSKLAGVLETQYF.

The rearrangement uses TRBV25-1 and TRBJ2-5; tentatively, D is TRBD1 or TRBD2 (5 bases each). The V gene lost 4 bases and the J gene lost 6 bases, with 12 bases spanning the gap. Germline V CDR1 and CDR2: MGHDK, SYGVNS. This CDR3 has 13 residues. CDR3 in amino acids: CASSGDVFQTQYF. CDR3 coding DNA: TGTGCCAGCAGTGGGGACGTCTTCCAGACCCAGTACTTC.

This clone occurred a few times. The chain joins TRBV2 to TRBJ2-5, with a possible D match to TRBD2 (6 bases). The CDR3 runs 14 residues. The germline gives CDR1 SNHLY, CDR2 FYNNEI. The V and J ends lost 3 bases and 5 bases respectively, with 13 bases between them. The CDR3 loop reads CASSDGGVGETQYF. In DNA form, the CDR3 reads TGTGCCAGCAGTGACGGGGGAGTGGGGGAGACCCAGTACTTC.

The genes are TRBV6-5 and TRBJ1-1; D call uncertain. Per germline, CDR1 MNHEY and CDR2 SVGAGI. The germline V and J ends were trimmed by 6 bases and 0 bases, with 11 bases remaining between them. This CDR3 has 14 residues. CDR3 amino acids: CASRPSNMNTEAFF. The CDR3 DNA follows: TGTGCCAGCAGACCCAGCAACATGAACACTGAAGCTTTCTTT.

V and J are TRBV2 and TRBJ1-3, with D possibly TRBD1 on 6 matching bases. In germline, CDR1 is SNHLY, CDR2 FYNNEI. CDR3 length equals 13 residues. Trimming left V 6 bases short and J 4 bases short, with 10 bases between. The CDR3 protein is CASRADRGNTIYF. In nucleotides, the CDR3 is TGTGCCAGCAGGGCGGACAGAGGAAACACCATATATTTT.

The chain uses TRBV4-1 and TRBJ2-7; TRBD1 matches 8 bases. The V gene end was trimmed by 0 bases and the J gene end by 11 bases; junction bases not matched to a gene: 9. Germline V gives CDR1 MGHRA, CDR2 YSYEKL. The CDR3 length is 14 residues. The CDR3 sequence is CASSQEGDRGRKYF. The CDR3 bases are TGCGCCAGCAGCCAAGAAGGAGACAGGGGAAGGAAGTACTTC.